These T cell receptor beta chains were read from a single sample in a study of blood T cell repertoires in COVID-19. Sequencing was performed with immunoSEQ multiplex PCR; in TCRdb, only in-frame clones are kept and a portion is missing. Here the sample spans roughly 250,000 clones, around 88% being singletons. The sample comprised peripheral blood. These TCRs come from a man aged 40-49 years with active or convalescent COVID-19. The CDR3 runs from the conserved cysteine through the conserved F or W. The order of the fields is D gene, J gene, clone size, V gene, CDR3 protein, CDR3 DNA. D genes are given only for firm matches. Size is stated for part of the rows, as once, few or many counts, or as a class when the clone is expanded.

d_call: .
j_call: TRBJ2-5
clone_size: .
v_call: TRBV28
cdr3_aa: CASSSLHWSETQYF
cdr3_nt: TGTGCCAGCAGTTCCTTGCACTGGTCGGAGACCCAGTACTTC

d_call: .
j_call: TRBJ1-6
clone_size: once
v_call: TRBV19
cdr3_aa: CASSIGAGAYNSPLHF
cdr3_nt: TGTGCCAGTAGTATAGGGGCAGGGGCCTATAATTCACCCCTCCACTTT

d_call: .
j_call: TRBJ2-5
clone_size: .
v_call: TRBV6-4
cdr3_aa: CAGNGGPEETQYF
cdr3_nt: TGTGCCGGGAACGGAGGGCCGGAAGAGACCCAGTACTTC

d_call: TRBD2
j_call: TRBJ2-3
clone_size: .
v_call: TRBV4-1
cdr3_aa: CASSQDRASGGAGADTQYF
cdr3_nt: TGCGCCAGCAGCCAAGACCGGGCTAGCGGGGGGGCCGGGGCAGATACGCAGTATTTT

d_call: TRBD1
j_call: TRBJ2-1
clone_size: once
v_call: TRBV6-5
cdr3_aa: CASSAGTGRFF
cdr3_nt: TGTGCCAGCAGCGCCGGGACAGGGCGGTTCTTC

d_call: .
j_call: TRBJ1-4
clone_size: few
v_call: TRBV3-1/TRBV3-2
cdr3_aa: CASTHGGGREKLFF
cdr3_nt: TGTGCCAGCACCCACGGGGGCGGGAGAGAAAAACTGTTTTTT

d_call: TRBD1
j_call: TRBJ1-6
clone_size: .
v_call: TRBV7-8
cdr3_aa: CASSPGDRSHSPLHF
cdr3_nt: TGTGCCAGCAGCCCGGGGGACAGATCCCATTCACCCCTCCACTTT

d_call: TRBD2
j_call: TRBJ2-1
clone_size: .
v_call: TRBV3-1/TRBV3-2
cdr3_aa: CASSPQGLAERGEQFF
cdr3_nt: TGTGCCAGCAGCCCTCAGGGACTAGCGGAGAGGGGTGAGCAGTTCTTC

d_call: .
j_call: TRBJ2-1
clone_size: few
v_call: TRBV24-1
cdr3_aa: CATSDQRQAGNEQFF
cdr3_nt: TGTGCCACCAGTGACCAGAGACAGGCTGGCAATGAGCAGTTCTTC

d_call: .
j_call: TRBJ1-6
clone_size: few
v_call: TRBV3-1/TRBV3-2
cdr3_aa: CASSKRPGGRVPLHF
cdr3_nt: TGTGCCAGCAGCAAAAGACCCGGGGGGAGAGTTCCCCTCCACTTT

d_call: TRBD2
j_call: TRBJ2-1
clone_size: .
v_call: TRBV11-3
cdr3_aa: CASSFGTSGMPTYNEQFF
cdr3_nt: TGTGCCAGCAGCTTCGGGACTAGCGGGATGCCCACCTACAATGAGCAGTTCTTC

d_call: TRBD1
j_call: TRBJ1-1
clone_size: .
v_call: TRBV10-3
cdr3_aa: CAARGPVAEAFF
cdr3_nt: TGTGCCGCCAGGGGGCCAGTCGCTGAAGCTTTCTTT

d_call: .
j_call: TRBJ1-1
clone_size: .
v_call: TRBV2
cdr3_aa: CASSEAPVGGREAFF
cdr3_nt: TGTGCCAGCAGTGAAGCGCCTGTGGGGGGGCGGGAAGCTTTCTTT

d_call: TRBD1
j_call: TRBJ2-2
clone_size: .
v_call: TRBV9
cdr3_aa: CASLPGQANTGELFF
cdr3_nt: TGTGCCAGCTTACCAGGACAGGCGAACACCGGGGAGCTGTTTTTT

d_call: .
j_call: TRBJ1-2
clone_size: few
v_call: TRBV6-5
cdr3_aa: CASSRTSQGGDGYTF
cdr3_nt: TGTGCCAGCAGCCGAACTTCCCAGGGAGGCGATGGCTACACCTTC

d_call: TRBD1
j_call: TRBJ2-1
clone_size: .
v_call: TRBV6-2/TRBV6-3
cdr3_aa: CASSPLGQGSSYNEQFF
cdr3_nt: TGTGCCAGCAGTCCCCTGGGACAGGGGTCATCCTACAATGAGCAGTTCTTC

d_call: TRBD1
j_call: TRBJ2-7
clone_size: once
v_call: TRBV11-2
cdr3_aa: CASSLGTGRSNSYEQYF
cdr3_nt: TGTGCCAGCAGCTTAGGGACAGGGAGGTCGAACTCCTACGAGCAGTACTTC